This T cell receptor beta chain appears in the sequencing data of a study of blood T cell repertoires in COVID-19. In the study overall: The United States, Italy and Spain provided the acute and convalescent COVID-19 samples.

TCRdb's table, derived via immunoSEQ multiplex PCR, lists solely in-frame clones and lacks some. Altogether hundreds of thousands of clones are present, about 87% being singletons, with the ten largest covering roughly a tenth. CDR1 is LGHNA and CDR2 is YNFKEQ in the germline V gene. V was clipped by 0 bases and J by 0 bases, with 21 bases between them. The CDR3 covers 21 residues. This study enrolled people aged about 18 to 100 from roughly 24 US geographic areas. Either two negative PCRs, clearance, or symptom resolution qualified Cohort 3 donors as recovered. The sequenced sample consisted of PBMCs or T cells enriched from blood (not recorded which). This TCR derives from a woman in her fifties or sixties who had recovered from COVID-19. V and J are TRBV4-2 and TRBJ1-6, with D hard to call. The chain's CDR3 is CASSQDQKKDRPGSYNSPLHF. The CDR3 region has the DNA TGTGCCAGCAGCCAAGATCAGAAGAAAGATCGTCCGGGCTCCTATAATTCACCCCTCCACTTT.